This TCR beta chain stems from a study of T cell clusters in autoimmune cytopenias. Findings and limits, study-wide: Exclusive TRB clusters were around 3-fold more numerous in healthy donors than in active autoimmune hepatitis. Functional roles of the in silico T cell clusters still await experimental validation.

About 37,500 genome equivalents of blood DNA were amplified for TRB. Measured by frequency, this clonotype is medium-sized. What it binds is unknown. Multiplex touch-down PCR amplified TRB using TRB-A and TRB-B pools in one tube. After re-calling the multiplex PCR reads, TCRdb lists one entry per CDR3 protein, DNA absent. The sample's table shows about 2,500 distinct CDR3 sequences. CDR3 length equals 15 residues. CDR1 is SQVTM and CDR2 is ANQGSEA in the germline V gene. Sequencing was carried out using peripheral blood. This sequence joins TRBV29-1 and TRBJ2-6. This receptor was obtained from a human donor with an autoimmune cytopenia or autoimmune hepatitis (not recorded which). CDR3 protein: CSVPGGSSGANVLTF.